This entry lists 18 T cell receptor beta chains sequenced from one sample in a study of blood T cell repertoires in COVID-19. Clones were read by immunoSEQ multiplex PCR, and TCRdb kept only the in-frame ones, dropping some. This table holds fewer than 80,000 clones, around nine tenths found once. Material: peripheral blood. The source of these receptors is a man aged 25 to 40 with acute or convalescent COVID-19.

J is TRBJ2-2 and V is TRBV27, with a weak D call TRBD2 (5 bases). The CDR3 contains 15 residues. V lost 2 bases, J lost 5 bases, and 12 bases lay in between. CDR1 is MNHEY and CDR2 is SMNVEV in the germline V gene (reference sequence). CDR3 DNA sequence: TGTGCCAGCAGTTTAAATGCGGGTGGGACCGGGGAGCTGTTTTTT. This translates into CASSLNAGGTGELFF.

The rearrangement links TRBV28 to TRBJ2-1; D not resolved. Germline CDR1 reads MDHEN; CDR2 reads SYDVKM. The V end lost 4 bases, the J end lost 8 bases, and 12 bases lay between the germline ends. CDR3 length: 13 amino acids. CDR3 residues: CASSYEPRDEQFF. In nucleotides, the CDR3 is TGTGCCAGCAGTTATGAGCCCCGGGATGAGCAGTTCTTC.

The gene calls are TRBV4-1 and TRBJ1-3; perhaps TRBD1 as D (6 bases). The CDR3 runs 16 residues. Trimming removed 1 base from V and 8 bases from J, with 18 bases in between. Per germline, CDR1 MGHRA and CDR2 YSYEKL. CDR3: CASSQGRTAFRDTIYF. In DNA form, the CDR3 reads TGCGCCAGCAGCCAAGGGCGGACAGCTTTCCGGGACACCATATATTTT.

The chain carries TRBV11-1 and TRBJ2-7; TRBD1 matches 8 bases. The CDR3 has 16 amino acids. Looked up from germline, CDR1 is SGHAT and CDR2 is FQDESV (reference sequence). V lost 5 bases to trimming and J lost 3 bases; unmatched junction nucleotides: 12. The CDR3 DNA reads TGTGCCAGCAGCCCACCCGGGACAGGAAAGTTCTACGAGCAGTACTTC. Translating it yields CASSPPGTGKFYEQYF.

J is TRBJ1-6 and V is TRBV7-3, with D tentatively TRBD1 (6 bases). V was cut by 4 bases and J by 12 bases, with 16 bases left in between. The CDR3 totals 14 residues. Germline CDR1 is SGHTA and CDR2 is FQGTGA. The CDR3 nucleotides are TGTGCCAGCAGCTCGGGACAACCAGATCGACCCCTCCACTTT. This translates into CASSSGQPDRPLHF. Full variable domain (rest looked up from reference TRBV7-3 and TRBJ1-6): GAGVSQTPSNKVTEKGKYVELRCDPISGHTALYWYRQSLGQGPEFLIYFQGTGAADDSGLPNDRFFAVRPEGSVSTLKIQRTERGDSAVYLCASSSGQPDRPLHFGNGTRLTVT.

This sequence joins TRBV3-1 (or the pseudogene TRBV3-2) and TRBJ2-2, with TRBD1 matching over 7 bases. Unmatched junction bases numbered 4, after V lost 3 bases and J lost 3 bases. This CDR3 is built from 15 residues. The germline CDR1 and CDR2 sequences are LGHDT and YNNKEL (reference sequence). CDR3 sequence reads: CASSHPDRDTGELFF. The DNA for the CDR3 is TGTGCCAGCAGCCATCCTGACAGGGACACCGGGGAGCTGTTTTTT.

The chain carries TRBV24-1 and TRBJ2-1; 7 bases are a match to TRBD2. The CDR3 extends over 15 amino acids. The V segment lost 0 bases and the J segment 4 bases; nucleotides outside the gene matches: 2. CDR1 is KGHDR, CDR2 SFDVKD, per germline. The CDR3 DNA reads TGTGCCACCAGTGATTTGAGCGGGAAGTACAATGAGCAGTTCTTC. It is translated as CATSDLSGKYNEQFF.

The CDR3 DNA sequence: TGCGCCAGCAGCCAAGGAGGGGGATCGAATGGCTACACCTTC. It codes for CASSQGGGSNGYTF. The chain couples TRBV4-3 to TRBJ1-2, with TRBD1 as a possible D gene (6 bases). Germline CDR1 is LGHNA and CDR2 is YSLEER. The CDR3 is 14 residues long. V was trimmed by 1 base and J by 6 bases, leaving 12 bases between them.

This CDR3 reads CASSHRASSYEQYF. The CDR3 DNA follows: TGCGCCAGCAGCCACAGGGCTAGCTCCTACGAGCAGTACTTC. This chain uses TRBV4-1 with TRBJ2-7, with TRBD1 as a possible D gene (5 bases). Germline loops: CDR1 MGHRA, CDR2 YSYEKL. The CDR3 has 14 residues. V lost 3 bases and J lost 0, with 9 bases in between.

The V gene is TRBV5-4, the J gene TRBJ1-1; D is possibly TRBD1 (5 bases). Looked up from germline, CDR1 is SGHNT and CDR2 is YYREEE (reference sequence). V was pared by 4 bases and J by 1 base, with 8 bases between. The CDR3 has 13 amino acids. For the CDR3, the DNA is TGTGCCAGCAGCGCCGGACAGAACACTGAAGCTTTCTTT. It specifies CASSAGQNTEAFF.

V is TRBV5-1 and J is TRBJ2-3, with 7 bases that match TRBD2. Losses at the gene ends were 1 base for V and 1 base for J; bases not matched to a gene: 9. The CDR3 extends over 17 amino acids. Germline V gene lookup returns CDR1 SGHRS and CDR2 YFSETQ. The CDR3 here is CASSLMSSGARTDTQYF. In DNA form, the CDR3 reads TGCGCCAGCAGCTTGATGTCTAGCGGAGCCCGCACAGATACGCAGTATTTT.

The rearrangement uses TRBV28 and TRBJ2-7; 8 bases align to TRBD2. Per the germline V gene, CDR1 is MDHEN and CDR2 is SYDVKM. V gave up 2 bases and J gave up 5 bases; unmatched junction bases: 11. The CDR3 extends over 16 amino acids. CDR3 region: CASSLHSGTRKDEQYF. CDR3 coding DNA: TGTGCCAGCAGTTTACATTCTGGGACTAGGAAGGACGAGCAGTACTTC.

As DNA, the CDR3 is TGTGCCAGCAGGCGACAGGGAGAGAACTATGGCTACACCTTC. Its protein product is CASRRQGENYGYTF. The chain recombines TRBV3-1 (or the pseudogene TRBV3-2) with TRBJ1-2, with 7 bases identical to TRBD1. The CDR3 has 14 residues. Germline V gene sequence: CDR1 LGHDT, CDR2 YNNKEL (reference sequence). Trimming took 6 bases from V and 2 from J; bases not matched to a gene: 6.

The rearrangement joins TRBV27 to TRBJ1-5; D possibly corresponds to TRBD1 (6 bases). The V gene's germline CDR1 is MNHEY and CDR2 SMNVEV (reference sequence). The CDR3 runs 15 residues. V lost 6 bases and J 0 bases, leaving 12 bases between the germline ends. For the CDR3, the DNA is TGTGCCAGCAGGGACAGCCTCCATAGCAATCAGCCCCAGCATTTT. As protein: CASRDSLHSNQPQHF.

This clone was detected a few times. The chain carries TRBV6-4 and TRBJ2-3; 8 positions match TRBD1. CDR1 MRHNA and CDR2 SNTAGT come from the germline V gene. With V trimmed by 4 bases and J by 1 base, 4 bases remained unmatched. CDR3 length: 15 amino acids. The CDR3 DNA reads as TGTGCCAGCAGTGCCAAGACAGGGGGCACAGATACGCAGTATTTT. It encodes CASSAKTGGTDTQYF.

The J gene is TRBJ1-5, the V gene TRBV5-3, with D unresolved. TRBV5-3 carries the ORF label, with uncertain function. V gave up 4 bases and J gave up 4 bases, with 12 bases separating them. The CDR3 has 14 residues. Here the CDR3 reads CARSPGTENQPQHF. In DNA form, the CDR3 reads TGTGCCAGAAGCCCCGGCACAGAGAATCAGCCCCAGCATTTT.

V is TRBV6-5 and J is TRBJ2-2; D remains ambiguous. The CDR3 has 11 residues. Germline V lookup: CDR1 MNHEY, CDR2 SVGAGI. V lost 2 bases to trimming and J lost 7 bases, with 2 bases between them. CDR3: CASSYLGELFF. The CDR3 coding sequence is TGTGCCAGCAGTTACCTCGGGGAGCTGTTTTTT.

This clone has a single count. The rearrangement joins TRBV7-9 to TRBJ2-5; 8 nucleotides align to TRBD1. V lost 4 bases and J lost 6; bases outside the gene matches: 7. The length of the CDR3 is 14 residues. Germline CDR1 is SEHNR and CDR2 is FQNEAQ (reference sequence). CDR3 nucleotides: TGTGCCAGCAGCTCGCGGACAGGGCGGCAGACCCAGTACTTC. It translates to CASSSRTGRQTQYF.